The 24 T cell receptor beta chains reported below all come from one sample, sequenced in a study of preoperative IRX-2 immunotherapy in early breast cancer. Assay: immunoSEQ multiplex PCR; the TCRdb copy retains only in-frame clones and omits some. Altogether roughly 62,000 clones are present, less than 95% being singletons, with the ten largest covering roughly 1.7%. The treatment was: preoperative locoregional IRX-2 cytokine immunotherapy. The specimen was obtained from a patient treated with IRX-2 immunotherapy. These receptor sequences come from a human donor with breast cancer.

The rearrangement links TRBV9 to TRBJ2-7; D might be TRBD1 (6 bases). V lost 4 bases and J lost 2, with 13 bases in between. This CDR3 spans 14 amino acids. Looked up from germline, CDR1 is SGDLS and CDR2 is YYNGEE. DNA of the CDR3: TGTGCCAGCAGCCCCGGGACATTTCCCTACGAGCAGTACTTC. Its protein product is CASSPGTFPYEQYF.

V gene TRBV30 combines with J gene TRBJ2-5, with 14 bases identical to TRBD2. The CDR3 spans 17 residues. Losses at the gene ends were 3 bases for V and 2 bases for J; bases not matched to a gene: 8. CDR1 is GTSNPN and CDR2 is SVGIG in the germline V gene (reference sequence). In DNA, the CDR3 is TGTGCCTGGAGGGGTTGGACTAGCGGGAGGACTCAAGAGACCCAGTACTTC. Its translation is CAWRGWTSGRTQETQYF.

V and J are TRBV6-5 and TRBJ2-5; the D gene could be TRBD1 or TRBD2 (5 bases each). The CDR3 has 11 amino acids. V lost 6 bases to trimming and J lost 5 bases, with 7 bases between them. The germline CDR1 and CDR2 sequences are MNHEY and SVGAGI. The chain's CDR3 is CASRRGETQYF. CDR3 DNA sequence: TGTGCCAGCAGGAGGGGTGAGACCCAGTACTTC.

This clone was detected only once. The chain employs TRBV7-9 and TRBJ2-7; tentative D call: TRBD1 (6 bases). Deletions cut 3 bases from V and 3 bases from J, with 9 bases between. The CDR3 runs 13 residues. From germline, CDR1 is SEHNR and CDR2 FQNEAQ (reference sequence). The CDR3 DNA follows: TGTGCCAGCAGCTTTGGACAGAGCTACGAGCAGTACTTC. This gives the protein CASSFGQSYEQYF.

V and J are TRBV5-1 and TRBJ2-5, with a possible D match to TRBD1 (6 bases). The V gene lost 2 bases and the J gene lost 5 bases, with 13 bases spanning the gap. The germline CDR1 and CDR2 sequences are SGHRS and YFSETQ. The CDR3 consists of 14 residues. The CDR3 reads CASSFTGSRETQYF. The CDR3 DNA reads as TGCGCCAGCAGCTTTACAGGGAGTCGGGAGACCCAGTACTTC. The full variable domain, completed using reference TRBV5-1 and TRBJ2-5, is KAGVTQTPRYLIKTRGQQVTLSCSPISGHRSVSWYQQTPGQGLQFLFEYFSETQRNKGNFPGRFSGRQFSNSRSEMNVSTLELGDSALYLCASSFTGSRETQYFGPGTRLLVL.

This clone was observed a single time. The V call is TRBV5-1, the J call TRBJ2-1; D is possibly TRBD1 or TRBD2 (6 bases each). The ends were cut back, 0 bases at V and 7 bases at J, with 17 bases in the middle. CDR1 is SGHRS and CDR2 is YFSETQ in the germline V gene. The CDR3 has 16 residues. CDR3 in DNA: TGCGCCAGCAGCTTGGAGTGGGGGGCTCTACCTAATGAGCAGTTCTTC. Protein product: CASSLEWGALPNEQFF.

This rearrangement joins TRBV29-1 to TRBJ2-1; D is undetermined. V was trimmed by 4 bases and J by 9 bases, leaving 19 bases between them. Germline CDR1 is SQVTM and CDR2 is ANQGSEA. This CDR3 is 14 amino acids long. CDR3 loop: CSVVHVAPHGEQFF. CDR3 nucleotide sequence: TGCAGCGTTGTCCACGTTGCCCCCCACGGTGAGCAGTTCTTC.

The chain links TRBV5-1 to TRBJ1-6; unclear D gene. Trimming took off 4 bases at V and 5 bases at J, with 10 bases between the two ends. Germline CDR1 is SGHRS and CDR2 is YFSETQ. The CDR3 covers 14 residues. CDR3 region: CASSLDGNNSPLHF. DNA for the CDR3: TGCGCCAGCAGCCTGGACGGGAATAATTCACCCCTCCACTTT.

The chain uses TRBV18 and TRBJ2-7, with 7 bases lining up with TRBD1. Germline CDR1 and CDR2: KGHSH and LQKENI. The CDR3 has 15 amino acids. Unmatched junction bases numbered 7, after V lost 5 bases and J lost 0 bases. CDR3 sequence: CASSSDRASSYEQYF. CDR3 bases: TGTGCCAGCTCATCAGACAGGGCGAGCTCCTACGAGCAGTACTTC. The whole variable domain, filled in from reference TRBV18 and TRBJ2-7, reads NAGVMQNPRHLVRRRGQEARLRCSPMKGHSHVYWYRQLPEEGLKFMVYLQKENIIDESGMPKERFSAEFPKEGPSILRIQQVVRGDSAAYFCASSSDRASSYEQYFGPGTRLTVT.

The chain uses TRBV6-6 and TRBJ2-1; D gene uncertain. The CDR3 is 15 residues long. Germline CDR1 and CDR2: MNHNY and SVGAGI (reference sequence). The V gene lost 4 bases and the J gene lost 0 bases, with 10 bases spanning the gap. CDR3 nucleotide sequence: TGTGCCAGCAGTTCTACCGGGCCCTCCTACAATGAGCAGTTCTTC. This sequence encodes CASSSTGPSYNEQFF.

The V gene is TRBV7-2, the J gene TRBJ2-3; D unclear. CDR1 and CDR2 (germline): SGHTA, FQGNSA. The CDR3 is 14 amino acids. Between the trimmed V and J ends, which lost 4 bases and 0 bases, there was a span of 8 bases. The CDR3 here is CASSSQYSTDTQYF. The CDR3 nucleotides are TGTGCCAGCAGCTCCCAATACAGCACAGATACGCAGTATTTT.

The V call is TRBV2, the J call TRBJ1-1, with D uncertain. V was cut by 4 bases and J by 0 bases, with 9 bases left in between. Germline V gene sequence: CDR1 SNHLY, CDR2 FYNNEI. CDR3 size: 14 residues. The CDR3 nucleotides read TGTGCCAGCAGTGCAGAGTCGATGAACACTGAAGCTTTCTTT. This encodes CASSAESMNTEAFF.

V usage is TRBV30 and J usage is TRBJ1-4; TRBD1 matches 7 bases. The CDR3 consists of 12 residues. The germline V gene encodes CDR1 GTSNPN and CDR2 SVGIG (reference sequence). V shed 4 bases, J shed 11 bases, and the junction held 7 bases outside the gene matches. In nucleotides, the CDR3 is TGTGCCTGGATGACAGGGAGGGGGAAACTGTTTTTT. It yields the protein CAWMTGRGKLFF.

The J gene is TRBJ2-7, the V gene TRBV20-1, with D perhaps assigned TRBD1 or TRBD2 (5 bases each). Trimming pared 7 bases from V and 1 base from J, leaving 8 bases between. The CDR3 is 11 residues long. Germline-derived CDR1 and CDR2 are DFQATT and SNEGSKA (reference sequence). This chain's CDR3 is CSGEGSYEQYF. The CDR3 DNA reads as TGCAGTGGTGAGGGGTCCTACGAGCAGTACTTC.

The CDR3 here is CAWSVSMRDTQYF. The CDR3 DNA follows: TGTGCCTGGAGTGTAAGCATGAGAGATACGCAGTATTTT. This chain joins TRBV30 and TRBJ2-3; D uncertain. V lost 0 bases and J 5 bases, leaving 9 bases between the germline ends. Per the germline V gene, CDR1 is GTSNPN and CDR2 is SVGIG (reference sequence). The CDR3 sequence is 13 residues long. Full variable domain (outside the CDR3, taken from reference TRBV30 and TRBJ2-3): SQTIHQWPATLVQPVGSPLSLECTVEGTSNPNLYWYRQAAGRGLQLLFYSVGIGQISSEVPQNLSASRPQDRQFILSSKKLLLSDSGFYLCAWSVSMRDTQYFGPGTRLTVL.

V and J are TRBV4-2 and TRBJ2-1; D gene unclear. Germline lookup yields CDR1 LGHNA and CDR2 YNFKEQ. CDR3 length equals 15 residues. V lost 2 bases to trimming and J lost 0 bases, with 8 bases between them. CDR3 sequence: CASSQRDLSYNEQFF. The CDR3 DNA sequence: TGTGCCAGCAGCCAAAGAGACCTCTCCTACAATGAGCAGTTCTTC.

The chain couples TRBV27 to TRBJ1-2, with 7 nucleotides matching TRBD1. CDR1 is MNHEY, CDR2 SMNVEV, per germline (reference sequence). V lost 6 bases to trimming and J lost 4 bases; unmatched junction nucleotides: 11. CDR3 length: 15 residues. The CDR3 spells CASSTQGGVGYGYTF. The CDR3 nucleotides are TGTGCCAGCAGCACTCAGGGGGGGGTGGGCTATGGCTACACCTTC.

The chain links TRBV5-1 to TRBJ2-4; 13 bases are a match to TRBD2. This CDR3 has 18 amino acids. After removal of 4 bases from V and 1 base from J, the junction contained 8 bases not matched to a gene. Germline CDR1 reads SGHRS; CDR2 reads YFSETQ. Here the CDR3 DNA reads TGCGCCAGCAGCACGGGACTAGCGGGGCCCCGGGCCAAAAACATTCAGTACTTC. Amino acid sequence: CASSTGLAGPRAKNIQYF.

The chain uses TRBV13 and TRBJ2-1; tentative D call: TRBD1 (5 bases). CDR1 and CDR2 (germline): PRHDT, FYEKMQ (reference sequence). CDR3 length: 16 amino acids. Deletions cut 5 bases from V and 6 bases from J, with 20 bases between. The CDR3 DNA sequence: TGTGCCAGCAGCCCCTACAGGAACGATAGGGGCAATGAGCAGTTCTTC. Amino acid sequence: CASSPYRNDRGNEQFF.

The chain employs TRBV11-1 and TRBJ2-7; TRBD2 matches 12 bases. CDR1 and CDR2 from the germline V gene are SGHAT and FQDESV (reference sequence). The CDR3 totals 17 residues. Unmatched junction bases numbered 8, after V lost 4 bases and J lost 1 base. CDR3 DNA: TGTGCCAGCAGCTCCGCTAGCGGGAGGGTGGGGTCCTACGAGCAGTACTTC. Protein sequence: CASSSASGRVGSYEQYF.

V gene TRBV4-3 combines with J gene TRBJ1-4, with D tentatively TRBD1 (5 bases). Deletions cut 1 base from V and 4 bases from J, with 16 bases between. The CDR3 loop spans 17 amino acids. Germline lookup yields CDR1 LGHNA and CDR2 YSLEER. The CDR3 nucleotides are TGCGCCAGCAGCCAAGGTCTTGCGGGGGTAGATAATGAAAAACTGTTTTTT. Encoded protein: CASSQGLAGVDNEKLFF.

The chain has TRBV4-2 and TRBJ2-1; D is uncertain. Germline lookup yields CDR1 LGHNA and CDR2 YNFKEQ. The CDR3 extends over 14 amino acids. V gave up 0 bases and J gave up 8 bases, with 11 bases separating them. For the CDR3, the DNA is TGTGCCAGCAGCCAAGATTCGTGGGTCGATGAGCAGTTCTTC. Protein: CASSQDSWVDEQFF.

This clone was seen just once. This chain links TRBV5-6 with TRBJ1-2; 9 bases line up with TRBD1. V dropped 0 bases and J dropped 7; count of bases not matched to a gene: 4. Germline V CDR1 and CDR2: SGHDT, YYEEEE. The CDR3 runs to 14 residues. The CDR3 nucleotides are TGTGCCAGCAGCTTGGACAGGGGGCAGAGTGGCTACACCTTC. Residues: CASSLDRGQSGYTF.

The chain joins TRBV25-1 to TRBJ2-3; D may be TRBD2 (6 bases). Trimming took 2 bases from V and 3 from J, leaving 18 bases between them. CDR1 is MGHDK and CDR2 is SYGVNS in the germline V gene. This CDR3 contains 17 residues. The CDR3 DNA reads as TGTGCCAGCAGTGAAAGGGCTAGCGCTAAGGGGACAGATACGCAGTATTTT. Protein: CASSERASAKGTDTQYF.